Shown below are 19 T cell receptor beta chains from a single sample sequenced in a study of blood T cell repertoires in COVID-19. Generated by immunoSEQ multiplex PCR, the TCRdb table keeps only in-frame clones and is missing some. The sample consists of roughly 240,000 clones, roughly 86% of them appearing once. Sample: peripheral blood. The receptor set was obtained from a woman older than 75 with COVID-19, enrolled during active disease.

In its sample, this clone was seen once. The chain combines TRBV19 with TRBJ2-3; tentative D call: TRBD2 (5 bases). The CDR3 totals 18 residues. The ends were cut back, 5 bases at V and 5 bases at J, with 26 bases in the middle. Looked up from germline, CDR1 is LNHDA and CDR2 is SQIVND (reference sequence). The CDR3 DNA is TGTGCCAGTAGTCGAGGGATGTCGGAGATCCATCGGCGAGATACGCAGTATTTT. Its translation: CASSRGMSEIHRRDTQYF.

Written as DNA, the CDR3 is TGTGCCAGCAGCCAGTCAGGGGGCGGAAACACCATATATTTT. It specifies CASSQSGGGNTIYF. The chain recombines TRBV5-4 with TRBJ1-3, with TRBD1 matching 8 bases. The CDR3 sequence is 14 residues long. The ends lost 4 bases at V and 4 bases at J; junction bases unmatched: 4. Germline V CDR1 and CDR2: SGHNT, YYREEE (reference sequence).

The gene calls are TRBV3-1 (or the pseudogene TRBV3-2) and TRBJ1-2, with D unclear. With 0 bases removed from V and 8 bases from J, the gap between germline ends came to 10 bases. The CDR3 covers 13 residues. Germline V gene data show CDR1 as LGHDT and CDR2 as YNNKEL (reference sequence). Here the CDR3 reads CASSQESSRGYTF. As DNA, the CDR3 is TGTGCCAGCAGCCAAGAAAGCTCACGGGGCTACACCTTC.

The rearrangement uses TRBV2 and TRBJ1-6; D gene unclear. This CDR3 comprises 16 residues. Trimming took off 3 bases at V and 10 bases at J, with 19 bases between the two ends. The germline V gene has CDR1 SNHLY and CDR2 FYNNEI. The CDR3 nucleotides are TGTGCCAGCAGTGATCAATCGGCAAAAAACGGGTCACCCCTCCACTTT. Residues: CASSDQSAKNGSPLHF.

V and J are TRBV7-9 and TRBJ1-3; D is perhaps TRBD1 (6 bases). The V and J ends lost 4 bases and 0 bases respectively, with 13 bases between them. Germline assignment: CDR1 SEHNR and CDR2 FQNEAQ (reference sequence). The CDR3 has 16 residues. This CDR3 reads CASSSYGQSSGNTIYF. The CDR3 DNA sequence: TGTGCCAGCAGCTCCTATGGACAGAGCTCTGGAAACACCATATATTTT.

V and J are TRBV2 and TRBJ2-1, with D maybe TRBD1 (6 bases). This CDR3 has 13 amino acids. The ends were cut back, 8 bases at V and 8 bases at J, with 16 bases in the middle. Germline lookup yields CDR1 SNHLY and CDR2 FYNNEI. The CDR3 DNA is TGTGCCAGCGTTACAGGGATAAGGGATGAGCAGTTCTTC. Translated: CASVTGIRDEQFF.

CDR3 coding DNA: TGCGCCAGCAGCAACTCCCCATCGTTAAATACTGAAGCTTTCTTT. Translating it yields CASSNSPSLNTEAFF. J is TRBJ1-1 and V is TRBV5-1; D ambiguous. Germline CDR1 SGHRS, CDR2 YFSETQ. The V gene lost 4 bases and the J gene lost 5 bases, with 18 bases spanning the gap. This CDR3 region has 15 residues.

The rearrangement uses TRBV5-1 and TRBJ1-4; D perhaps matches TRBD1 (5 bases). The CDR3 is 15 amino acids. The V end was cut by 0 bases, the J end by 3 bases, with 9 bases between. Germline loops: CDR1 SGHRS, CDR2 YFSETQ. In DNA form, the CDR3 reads TGCGCCAGCAGCTTGGCCGGGGGAGCTAATGAAAAACTGTTTTTT. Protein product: CASSLAGGANEKLFF.

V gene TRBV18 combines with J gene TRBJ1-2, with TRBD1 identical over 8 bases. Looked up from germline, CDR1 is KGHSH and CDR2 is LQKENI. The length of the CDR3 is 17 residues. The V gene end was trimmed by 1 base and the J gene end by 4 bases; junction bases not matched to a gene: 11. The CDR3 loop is CASSPQGVGQGSYGYTF. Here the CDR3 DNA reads TGTGCCAGCTCACCACAAGGTGTTGGACAGGGTAGCTATGGCTACACCTTC.

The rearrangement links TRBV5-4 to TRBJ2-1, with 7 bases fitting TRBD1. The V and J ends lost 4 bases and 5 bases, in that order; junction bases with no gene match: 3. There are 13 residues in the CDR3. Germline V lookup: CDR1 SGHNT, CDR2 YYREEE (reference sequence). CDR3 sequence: CASSRTGDNEQFF. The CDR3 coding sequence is TGTGCCAGCAGCCGGACAGGTGACAATGAGCAGTTCTTC.

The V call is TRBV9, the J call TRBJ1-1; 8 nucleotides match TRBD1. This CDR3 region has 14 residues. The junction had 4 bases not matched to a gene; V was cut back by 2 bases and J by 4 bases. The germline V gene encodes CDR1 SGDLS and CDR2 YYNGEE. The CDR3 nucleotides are TGTGCCAGCAGCGTCCAACAGGGGGTCACTGAAGCTTTCTTT. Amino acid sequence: CASSVQQGVTEAFF. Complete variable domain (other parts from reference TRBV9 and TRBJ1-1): DSGVTQTPKHLITATGQRVTLRCSPRSGDLSVYWYQQSLDQGLQFLIQYYNGEERAKGNILERFSAQQFPDLHSELNLSSLELGDSALYFCASSVQQGVTEAFFGQGTRLTVV.

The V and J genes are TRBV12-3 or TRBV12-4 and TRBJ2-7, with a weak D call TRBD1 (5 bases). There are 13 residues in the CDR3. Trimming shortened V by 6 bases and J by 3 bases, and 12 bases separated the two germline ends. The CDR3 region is CASSKTELYEQYV. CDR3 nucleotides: TGTGCCAGCAGCAAGACAGAACTCTACGAGCAGTACGTC.

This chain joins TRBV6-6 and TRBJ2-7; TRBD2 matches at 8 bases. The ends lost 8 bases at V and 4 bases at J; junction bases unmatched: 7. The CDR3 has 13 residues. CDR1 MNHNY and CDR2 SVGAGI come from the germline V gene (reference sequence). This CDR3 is CASSRGAQYEQYV. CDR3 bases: TGTGCCAGCTCGCGGGGGGCACAATACGAGCAGTACGTC.

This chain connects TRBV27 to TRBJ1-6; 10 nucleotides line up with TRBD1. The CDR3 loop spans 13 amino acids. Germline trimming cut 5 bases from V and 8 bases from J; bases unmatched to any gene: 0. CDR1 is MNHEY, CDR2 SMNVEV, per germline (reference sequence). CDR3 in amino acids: CASSGQGDSPLHF. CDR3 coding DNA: TGTGCCAGCAGTGGACAGGGGGATTCACCCCTCCACTTT.

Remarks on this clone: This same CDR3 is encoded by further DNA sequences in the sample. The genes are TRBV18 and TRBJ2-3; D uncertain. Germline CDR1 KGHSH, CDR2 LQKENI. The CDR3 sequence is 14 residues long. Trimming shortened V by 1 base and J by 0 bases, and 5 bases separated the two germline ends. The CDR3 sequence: CASSPLSSTDTQYF. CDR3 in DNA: TGTGCCAGCTCACCACTGTCTAGCACAGATACGCAGTATTTT.

CDR3 region: CAISGTGIGDGYTF. The CDR3 DNA reads TGTGCCATCAGTGGAACAGGGATAGGGGACGGCTACACCTTC. The gene calls are TRBV10-3 and TRBJ1-2, with D maybe TRBD1 (6 bases). The CDR3 loop spans 14 amino acids. Looked up from germline, CDR1 is ENHRY and CDR2 is SYGVKD. V was trimmed by 4 bases and J by 8 bases, leaving 17 bases between them.

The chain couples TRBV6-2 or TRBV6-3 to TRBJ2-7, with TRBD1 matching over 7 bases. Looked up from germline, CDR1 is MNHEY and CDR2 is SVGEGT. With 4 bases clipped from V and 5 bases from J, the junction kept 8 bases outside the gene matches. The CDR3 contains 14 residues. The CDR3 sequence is CASSLRTGMNEQYF. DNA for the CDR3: TGTGCCAGCAGTTTACGGACAGGTATGAACGAGCAGTACTTC.

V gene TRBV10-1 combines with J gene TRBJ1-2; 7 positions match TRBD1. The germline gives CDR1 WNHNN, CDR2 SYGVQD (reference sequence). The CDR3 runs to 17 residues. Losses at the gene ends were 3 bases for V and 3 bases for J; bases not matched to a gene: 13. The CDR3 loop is CASSEGRGPVSDYGYTF. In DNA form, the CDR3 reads TGCGCCAGCAGTGAAGGTAGGGGGCCAGTCTCTGACTATGGCTACACCTTC.

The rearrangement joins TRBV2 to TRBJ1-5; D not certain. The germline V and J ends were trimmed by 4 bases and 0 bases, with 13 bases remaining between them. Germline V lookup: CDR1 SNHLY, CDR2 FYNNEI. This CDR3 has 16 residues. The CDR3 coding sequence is TGTGCCAGCAGTGTAGAGGCCGTGAATAGCAATCAGCCCCAGCATTTT. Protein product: CASSVEAVNSNQPQHF.